A selection of T cell receptor beta chains follows, all from one sample in a study of CD8+ T cells in alopecia areata. Sequencing used immunoSEQ multiplex PCR; TCRdb keeps in-frame clones, though not all of them. The sample comprises 250,000 to 350,000 clones, around three fifths of which are singletons, and 0.75% to 0.95% rests with the top ten. Material: CD4+ T cells sorted from blood, obtained around week 53, from a patient treated with tofacitinib. The receptors stem from a human donor with alopecia areata. Each CDR3 is given with its conserved first and last residue. A D gene is named only where the DNA matches it firmly. Part of the rows lack a size; the others show once, few, many or a class for expanded clones.

d_call clone_size j_call v_call cdr3_aa cdr3_nt
- few TRBJ2-5 TRBV29-1 CSVPSGGSQETQYF TGCAGCGTTCCTTCAGGGGGGAGCCAAGAGACCCAGTACTTC
TRBD1 - TRBJ2-5 TRBV29-1 CSVSEGAETQYF TGCAGCGTTAGTGAGGGGGCCGAGACCCAGTACTTC
TRBD2 - TRBJ2-3 TRBV7-6 CASSLLASGGPTDTQYF TGTGCCAGCAGCTTATTGGCTAGCGGGGGCCCCACAGATACGCAGTATTTT
- - TRBJ2-5 TRBV27 CASSFRGETQYF TGTGCCAGCAGTTTTCGAGGGGAGACCCAGTACTTC
- - TRBJ1-2 TRBV6-5 CASRPPGLGYTF TGTGCCAGCAGGCCTCCGGGGCTTGGCTACACCTTC
TRBD1 - TRBJ1-5 TRBV6-5 CASGQGNNQPQHF TGTGCCAGCGGACAGGGGAACAATCAGCCCCAGCATTTT
TRBD1 - TRBJ1-5 TRBV27 CASSSDRGSSNQPQHF TGTGCCAGCAGTTCGGACAGGGGGTCTAGCAATCAGCCCCAGCATTTT
TRBD1 - TRBJ1-6 TRBV7-8 CATRGVGGDNSPLHF TGTGCCACCCGTGGTGTAGGGGGCGATAATTCACCCCTCCACTTT
- few TRBJ1-2 TRBV19 CASRPGDRTYGYTF TGTGCCAGTAGACCAGGAGACAGGACCTATGGCTACACCTTC
- - TRBJ2-3 TRBV5-1 CASSEDSTDTQYF TGCGCCAGCAGCGAAGACAGCACAGATACGCAGTATTTT
- - TRBJ2-3 TRBV29-1 CSVRGRVTDTQYF TGCAGCGTTAGGGGGAGGGTCACAGATACGCAGTATTTT
- - TRBJ1-2 TRBV20-1 CSVQGMDGYTF TGCAGTGTTCAGGGAATGGATGGCTACACCTTC
- - TRBJ1-1 TRBV20-1 CSAPPNTEAFF TGCAGTGCTCCGCCAAACACTGAAGCTTTCTTT
- - TRBJ2-7 TRBV5-4 CASSSTGSEQYF TGTGCCAGCAGCTCGACCGGGTCCGAGCAGTACTTC
- few TRBJ1-1 TRBV5-1 CASSLASMNTEAFF TGCGCCAGCAGCTTGGCCTCTATGAACACTGAAGCTTTCTTT
- - TRBJ1-6 TRBV30 CAWSVLGQFGPLHF TGTGCCTGGAGTGTACTAGGACAGTTCGGCCCCCTCCACTTT
- - TRBJ1-2 TRBV7-2 CASSPTRNYGYTF TGTGCCAGCAGCCCTACTCGTAACTATGGCTACACCTTC
- - TRBJ2-6 TRBV29-1 CSVAGQFSGANVLTF TGCAGCGTGGCCGGACAGTTCTCTGGGGCCAACGTCCTGACTTTC
- - TRBJ2-1 TRBV27 CASSRGYNEQFF TGTGCCAGCAGTAGGGGCTACAATGAGCAGTTCTTC
- - TRBJ1-3 TRBV30 CAWSARPFSTIYF TGTGCCTGGAGTGCCCGACCCTTCAGCACCATATATTTT
TRBD1 - TRBJ2-5 TRBV4-1 CASSHIRTGGGWKGETQYF TGCGCCAGCAGCCATATTCGGACAGGGGGCGGTTGGAAAGGAGAGACCCAGTACTTC
- - TRBJ1-2 TRBV6-6 CASSREANYGYTF TGTGCCAGCAGTAGAGAAGCTAACTATGGCTACACCTTC
- - TRBJ1-1 TRBV2 CASSGQRNTEAFF TGTGCCAGCAGTGGACAGAGGAACACTGAAGCTTTCTTT
TRBD1 few TRBJ1-4 TRBV5-4 CASSLGTGAREKLFF TGTGCCAGCAGCCTAGGGACAGGGGCGCGTGAAAAACTGTTTTTT
- - TRBJ1-1 TRBV5-1 CASSLVGVTEAFF TGCGCCAGCAGCTTGGTAGGAGTTACTGAAGCTTTCTTT
- few TRBJ2-1 TRBV29-1 CSARALRLYNEQFF TGCAGCGCCCGGGCCTTAAGGTTATACAATGAGCAGTTCTTC
- - TRBJ1-2 TRBV30 CAWAKVDGYTF TGTGCCTGGGCCAAAGTAGATGGCTACACCTTC
TRBD2 - TRBJ2-3 TRBV29-1 CSVASGGASDTQYF TGCAGCGTGGCGAGCGGGGGGGCCTCAGATACGCAGTATTTT
- - TRBJ1-4 TRBV30 CAWSSWGFGEKLFF TGTGCCTGGAGTTCCTGGGGCTTCGGTGAAAAACTGTTTTTT
- - TRBJ2-3 TRBV25-1 CASKRTSTDTQYF TGTGCCAGCAAGAGGACCAGCACAGATACGCAGTATTTT
- once TRBJ2-3 TRBV29-1 CSVEPGQRTDTQYF TGCAGCGTTGAACCGGGACAACGCACAGATACGCAGTATTTT
- - TRBJ2-2 TRBV5-6 CASSLERGAGELFF TGTGCCAGCAGCTTGGAGAGGGGTGCCGGGGAGCTGTTTTTT
- once TRBJ2-5 TRBV14 CASSQDRQETQYF TGTGCCAGCAGCCAAGACAGACAAGAGACCCAGTACTTC
- - TRBJ1-6 TRBV7-9 CASSLSGAKLAPLHF TGTGCCAGCAGCTTATCGGGGGCCAAATTGGCACCCCTCCACTTT
- - TRBJ1-5 TRBV29-1 CSVGGGNQPQHF TGCAGCGTTGGTGGGGGTAATCAGCCCCAGCATTTT
- few TRBJ2-3 TRBV29-1 CSVVSRGTDTQYF TGCAGCGTTGTCTCGCGGGGCACAGATACGCAGTATTTT
TRBD2 - TRBJ2-3 TRBV4-2 CASSQTSGGVDTQYF TGTGCCAGCAGCCAAACTAGCGGGGGAGTAGATACGCAGTATTTT
TRBD1 - TRBJ2-7 TRBV9 CASSKGQGAYEQYF TGTGCCAGCAGCAAGGGACAGGGGGCCTACGAGCAGTACTTC
- - TRBJ1-1 TRBV30 CAWQGRTNTEAFF TGTGCCTGGCAGGGACGGACGAACACTGAAGCTTTCTTT
- - TRBJ2-3 TRBV5-1 CASSSRGMPDTQYF TGCGCCAGCAGCTCGAGGGGGATGCCGGATACGCAGTATTTT
TRBD1 few TRBJ2-2 TRBV7-9 CASSLTGDTGELFF TGTGCCAGCAGCCTCACAGGGGACACCGGGGAGCTGTTTTTT
- - TRBJ1-6 TRBV6-5 CASSYRQGSSPLHF TGTGCCAGCAGTTACCGCCAGGGGAGTTCACCCCTCCACTTT
TRBD2 - TRBJ2-5 TRBV29-1 CSVGASGRETQYF TGCAGCGTTGGGGCTAGCGGCCGTGAGACCCAGTACTTC
- - TRBJ2-1 TRBV29-1 CSVDAEPYNEQFF TGCAGCGTTGATGCCGAGCCTTACAATGAGCAGTTCTTC
TRBD1 - TRBJ1-5 TRBV30 CAWAQGGNQPQHF TGTGCCTGGGCCCAGGGGGGCAATCAGCCCCAGCATTTT
- - TRBJ1-2 TRBV7-2 CASSLVQGAGYTF TGTGCCAGCAGCTTAGTCCAAGGGGCTGGCTACACCTTC
TRBD1 - TRBJ2-5 TRBV14 CASSHRAGGRETQYF TGTGCCAGCAGCCACCGTGCAGGGGGCCGGGAGACCCAGTACTTC
- - TRBJ2-5 TRBV14 CASSQSLGDGTQYF TGTGCCAGCAGCCAATCTCTCGGGGATGGGACCCAGTACTTC
TRBD1 - TRBJ2-5 TRBV4-1 CASSLLTGGEETQYF TGCGCCAGCAGCCTCTTGACAGGGGGAGAGGAGACCCAGTACTTC
- - TRBJ2-7 TRBV6-5 CASSYGGEQYF TGTGCCAGCAGTTACGGGGGGGAGCAGTACTTC
- - TRBJ1-2 TRBV4-2 CASSQVEGVNYGYTF TGTGCCAGCAGCCAAGTGGAGGGGGTTAACTATGGCTACACCTTC
TRBD2 - TRBJ2-5 TRBV5-4 CATKLAKFEETQYF TGTGCCACCAAACTAGCGAAATTTGAAGAGACCCAGTACTTC
TRBD2 - TRBJ2-1 TRBV5-6 CASSLGGWLAVNNEQFF TGTGCCAGCAGCTTGGGGGGCTGGCTAGCGGTAAACAATGAGCAGTTCTTC
- - TRBJ2-5 TRBV5-1 CASSLSGDQETQYF TGCGCCAGCAGCTTGTCAGGGGACCAAGAGACCCAGTACTTC
- few TRBJ1-6 TRBV6-1 CASNGDLTYNSPLHF TGTGCCAGCAATGGGGATTTAACCTATAATTCACCCCTCCACTTT
- - TRBJ1-5 TRBV2 CASSENSIRQPQHF TGTGCCAGCAGTGAAAACAGTATACGTCAGCCCCAGCATTTT
- - TRBJ1-1 TRBV29-1 CSVSRTTEAFF TGCAGCGTCAGTCGGACCACTGAAGCTTTCTTT
- - TRBJ1-2 TRBV30 CAWSVWRSRYGYTF TGTGCCTGGAGTGTTTGGCGGTCTAGGTATGGCTACACCTTC